Detailed here is one T cell receptor (beta chain). The sample is drawn from a study of T cell clones after liver transplantation. Sequencing used immunoSEQ multiplex PCR; TCRdb keeps in-frame clones, though not all of them. Of roughly 73,000 clones listed, about 80% are singletons. CDR3 length equals 12 residues. Germline V gene data show CDR1 as SNHLY and CDR2 as FYNNEI. Trimming stripped 2 bases from V and 4 bases from J, with 5 bases between. The clonotype comes from a human donor who received a liver transplant. J is TRBJ1-1 and V is TRBV2, with D possibly matching TRBD1 (5 bases). Source: CD4+ T cells from blood, taken before liver transplant. The DNA for the CDR3 is TGTGCCAGCAGTGAACAGGGCACTGAAGCTTTCTTT. Translating gives CASSEQGTEAFF. Complete variable domain (other parts from reference TRBV2 and TRBJ1-1): EPEVTQTPSHQVTQMGQEVILRCVPISNHLYFYWYRQILGQKVEFLVSFYNNEISEKSEIFDDQFSVERPDGSNFTLKIRSTKLEDSAMYFCASSEQGTEAFFGQGTRLTVV.